Listed below are T cell receptor beta chains from one sample, sequenced in a study of identical twins. TCRdb analysed the 5' RACE reads with MiXCR anew, one entry per CDR3 protein. The top ten clones hold more than 0.4% of a sample with around 490,000 distinct CDR3 sequences, approximately 16% of them seen once. The data were also submitted as part of a second study, on yellow fever vaccine responses in identical twins.

The sequencing sample was made of CD4+ T cells sorted from blood. These receptors all stem from a woman younger than 35 in good health. Both conserved end residues are part of each CDR3. Each record gives: D gene, V gene, J gene, clone size, CDR3 length, CDR3 protein, CDR3 DNA. The D gene is left open where the match is weak. Size is omitted from some rows. Given values are once, few, many or a class for expanded clones.

>NA|TRBV14|TRBJ2-5|NA|15
CASSQEGQPWETQYF
TGTGCCAGCAGCCAAGAAGGCCAGCCTTGGGAGACCCAGTACTTC
>NA|TRBV5-1|TRBJ2-5|NA|15
CASSFKDGFQETQYF
TGCGCCAGCAGCTTTAAGGACGGGTTCCAAGAGACCCAGTACTTC
>TRBD2|TRBV6-1|TRBJ2-3|many|14
CASSLRLAWDTQYF
TGTGCCAGCAGTCTGCGACTAGCGTGGGATACGCAGTATTTT
>NA|TRBV29-1|TRBJ1-1|few|13
CSVDPGGLTEAFF
TGCAGCGTTGACCCGGGAGGTCTTACTGAAGCTTTCTTT
>TRBD2|TRBV9|TRBJ2-2|NA|17
CASSVVGSGMNTGELFF
TGTGCCAGCAGCGTAGTAGGTAGCGGGATGAACACCGGGGAGCTGTTTTTT
>NA|TRBV24-1|TRBJ1-5|few|13
CATSDYGDQPQHF
TGTGCCACCAGTGATTACGGGGATCAGCCCCAGCATTTT
>TRBD2|TRBV5-1|TRBJ2-5|NA|17
CASSENLSGRAQETQYF
TGCGCCAGCAGCGAGAATCTTAGCGGGAGGGCCCAAGAGACCCAGTACTTC
>TRBD2|TRBV20-1|TRBJ2-3|many|15
CSARGTSGGSDTQYF
TGCAGTGCTAGAGGGACTAGCGGGGGGTCAGATACGCAGTATTTT
>NA|TRBV5-1|TRBJ2-1|few|13
CASSMDSFNEQFF
TGCGCCAGCAGCATGGATTCATTTAATGAGCAGTTCTTC
>NA|TRBV5-1|TRBJ2-2|NA|16
CASSSGQGSFTGELFF
TGCGCCAGCAGCTCTGGCCAGGGTTCATTCACCGGGGAGCTGTTTTTT
>TRBD2|TRBV20-1|TRBJ2-7|few|15
CSARVSGRDPTEQYF
TGCAGTGCTAGAGTCAGCGGGAGGGACCCTACCGAGCAGTACTTC
>NA|TRBV20-1|TRBJ2-3|NA|13
CSAESPAPDTQYF
TGCAGTGCGGAAAGCCCAGCCCCAGATACGCAGTATTTT
>NA|TRBV2|TRBJ2-3|few|15
CASSALVVLADTQYF
TGTGCCAGCAGTGCCCTGGTAGTACTCGCAGATACGCAGTATTTT
>NA|TRBV6-5|TRBJ2-1|few|12
CASRTTYNEQFF
TGTGCCAGCAGAACGACCTACAATGAGCAGTTCTTC
>NA|TRBV5-5|TRBJ2-1|many|15
CASSSGGGSYNEQFF
TGTGCCAGCAGCTCAGGGGGGGGATCCTACAATGAGCAGTTCTTC
>NA|TRBV20-1|TRBJ2-7|few|13
CSARGDISYEQYF
TGCAGTGCTAGAGGGGACATCTCCTACGAGCAGTACTTC
>TRBD2|TRBV7-6|TRBJ2-2|NA|19
CASSLIPGLEEPFVGELFF
TGTGCCAGCAGCTTAATCCCGGGACTAGAAGAACCCTTTGTGGGGGAGCTGTTTTTT
>NA|TRBV2|TRBJ2-1|few|13
CASSGEYWDEQFF
TGTGCCAGCAGTGGGGAGTATTGGGATGAGCAGTTCTTC
>TRBD2|TRBV2|TRBJ2-5|many|15
CASRRLAGDQETQYF
TGTGCCAGCAGGAGACTAGCGGGGGACCAAGAGACCCAGTACTTC
>NA|TRBV5-1|TRBJ1-1|NA|15
CASRHDTVPNTEAFF
TGCGCCAGCAGGCATGATACAGTTCCGAACACTGAAGCTTTCTTT
>TRBD2|TRBV6-2/TRBV6-3|TRBJ2-1|NA|16
CASSYRIAGDNNEQFF
TGTGCCAGCAGTTACCGTATAGCGGGAGATAACAATGAGCAGTTCTTC
>NA|TRBV25-1|TRBJ2-1|few|11
CASSEHVGQFF
TGTGCCAGCAGTGAACACGTGGGGCAGTTCTTC
>NA|TRBV19|TRBJ2-6|NA|16
CASSLPKSAGANVLTF
TGTGCCAGTAGTCTACCTAAGTCAGCTGGGGCCAACGTCCTGACTTTC
>TRBD2|TRBV7-8|TRBJ2-1|NA|18
CASSLLPAWGLVYNEQFF
TGTGCCAGCAGCTTATTACCAGCGTGGGGACTAGTTTACAATGAGCAGTTCTTC
>NA|TRBV4-1|TRBJ2-2|NA|17
CASSQADMGLNTGELFF
TGCGCCAGCAGCCAAGCTGACATGGGGCTGAACACCGGGGAGCTGTTTTTT
>NA|TRBV6-5|TRBJ2-7|NA|14
CASSYGGRSYEQYF
TGTGCCAGCAGTTACGGGGGACGTTCCTACGAGCAGTACTTC
>TRBD2|TRBV12-3/TRBV12-4|TRBJ2-5|few|14
CASSFRTSTETQYF
TGTGCCAGCAGTTTTAGGACTAGTACCGAGACCCAGTACTTC
>TRBD2|TRBV3-1|TRBJ2-1|many|17
CASSQGAGTSGYNEQFF
TGTGCCAGCAGCCAAGGGGCCGGGACTAGCGGATACAATGAGCAGTTCTTC
>TRBD2|TRBV18|TRBJ2-2|NA|16
CASSPLASGTTGELFF
TGTGCCAGCTCACCATTGGCTAGCGGGACCACCGGGGAGCTGTTTTTT
>NA|TRBV28|TRBJ2-7|many|14
CASSPPDLQYEQYF
TGCGCCAGCAGCCCCCCGGACCTACAATACGAGCAGTACTTC
>TRBD1|TRBV20-1|TRBJ1-5|NA|15
CSARATGGLDQPQHF
TGCAGTGCTAGAGCGACAGGGGGCTTGGACCAGCCCCAGCATTTT
>NA|TRBV5-1|TRBJ2-7|few|13
CASSLGVPDEQYF
TGCGCCAGCAGCTTGGGAGTTCCGGACGAGCAGTACTTC
>TRBD1|TRBV12-3/TRBV12-4|TRBJ2-2|many|14
CASRSRQGNGELFF
TGTGCCAGCAGAAGCCGACAGGGGAACGGGGAGCTGTTTTTT
>NA|TRBV5-5|TRBJ2-5|few|13
CASSLWVEETQYF
TGTGCCAGCAGCTTGTGGGTTGAGGAGACCCAGTACTTC
>NA|TRBV12-3/TRBV12-4|TRBJ1-1|NA|13
CASSLLVVVLAFF
TGTGCCAGCAGTTTATTGGTGGTTGTTTTAGCTTTCTTT
>NA|TRBV12-3/TRBV12-4|TRBJ2-1|NA|14
CASSPGPRNNEQFF
TGTGCCAGCAGTCCCGGGCCTAGAAACAATGAGCAGTTCTTC
>NA|TRBV20-1|TRBJ2-2|NA|16
CSAAGRDPRGVGELFF
TGCAGTGCCGCCGGCCGGGACCCCAGAGGGGTCGGGGAGCTGTTTTTT
>TRBD2|TRBV5-1|TRBJ2-1|NA|16
CASSLELAGDYNEQFF
TGCGCCAGCAGCTTGGAATTAGCGGGGGACTACAATGAGCAGTTCTTC
>TRBD1|TRBV6-5|TRBJ1-1|NA|17
CASRVMSGGTGYTEAFF
TGTGCCAGCAGAGTAATGAGCGGCGGGACAGGTTACACTGAAGCTTTCTTT
>NA|TRBV28|TRBJ2-6|NA|17
CASNKDLGASGANVLTF
TGTGCCAGCAATAAGGACCTCGGGGCCTCTGGGGCCAACGTCCTGACTTTC
>TRBD1|TRBV5-1|TRBJ2-1|few|15
CASSLAGQGLDEQFF
TGCGCCAGCAGCTTGGCGGGACAGGGGCTTGATGAGCAGTTCTTC
>TRBD1|TRBV18|TRBJ2-1|NA|15
CASSYRGQNYNEQFF
TGTGCCAGCTCATACAGGGGGCAAAACTACAATGAGCAGTTCTTC
>NA|TRBV20-1|TRBJ2-7|few|12
CSAPLNSYEQYF
TGCAGTGCCCCCCTTAACTCCTACGAGCAGTACTTC
>NA|TRBV5-1|TRBJ2-7|few|13
CASSLDLYYEQYF
TGCGCCAGCAGCTTGGATTTGTACTACGAGCAGTACTTC
>TRBD1|TRBV27|TRBJ2-5|few|15
CAFPRQGGLGETQYF
TGTGCCTTCCCCCGACAGGGCGGGTTGGGAGAGACCCAGTACTTC
>NA|TRBV25-1|TRBJ2-1|NA|12
CASSEVYNEQFF
TGTGCCAGCAGTGAAGTCTACAATGAGCAGTTCTTC
>TRBD2|TRBV7-6|TRBJ2-1|few|13
CASSGRGGNEQFF
TGTGCCAGCAGCGGGAGGGGTGGCAATGAGCAGTTCTTC
>TRBD2|TRBV24-1|TRBJ2-1|NA|18
CATSDPGLAGERNNEQFF
TGTGCCACCAGTGACCCGGGACTAGCGGGCGAGAGGAACAATGAGCAGTTCTTC
>NA|TRBV6-2/TRBV6-3|TRBJ1-2|NA|12
CASRSPGDGYTF
TGTGCCAGCAGATCCCCTGGGGACGGCTACACCTTC
>NA|TRBV6-5|TRBJ1-1|many|12
CASRTGNTEAFF
TGTGCCAGCAGGACAGGGAACACTGAAGCTTTCTTT
>TRBD1|TRBV20-1|TRBJ2-2|NA|15
CSARPGQKNTGELFF
TGCAGTGCTAGACCGGGACAGAAAAACACCGGGGAGCTGTTTTTT
>NA|TRBV20-1|TRBJ2-3|NA|13
CSARGVLTDTQYF
TGCAGTGCTAGAGGGGTTCTCACAGATACGCAGTATTTT
>TRBD2|TRBV5-1|TRBJ2-1|few|17
CASSKGTSNVLYNEQFF
TGCGCCAGCAGTAAGGGGACTAGCAATGTCTTATACAATGAGCAGTTCTTC
>TRBD1|TRBV10-3|TRBJ2-1|many|15
CAISVGQGTGNEQFF
TGTGCCATCAGTGTGGGACAGGGGACGGGAAATGAGCAGTTCTTC
>NA|TRBV6-1|TRBJ1-5|NA|15
CASRRAGRSNQPQHF
TGTGCCAGCAGAAGGGCAGGGCGGAGCAATCAGCCCCAGCATTTT
>TRBD1|TRBV9|TRBJ2-7|NA|13
CASSQDRGSEQYF
TGTGCCAGCAGTCAGGACAGGGGAAGCGAGCAGTACTTC
>NA|TRBV29-1|TRBJ2-5|NA|10
CSVWQETQYF
TGCAGCGTTTGGCAAGAGACCCAGTACTTC
>TRBD2|TRBV3-1|TRBJ2-3|few|15
CASSQLAGETDTQYF
TGTGCCAGCAGCCAACTAGCGGGAGAAACAGATACGCAGTATTTT
>NA|TRBV6-1|TRBJ2-2|many|13
CAISSGRPGELFF
TGTGCCATCTCGTCGGGGAGACCCGGGGAGCTGTTTTTT
>NA|TRBV20-1|TRBJ2-3|few|14
CSASLGSSTDTQYF
TGCAGTGCTAGCTTAGGGTCTAGCACAGATACGCAGTATTTT